These T cell receptor beta chains were read from a single sample in a study of blood T cell repertoires in COVID-19. Generated by immunoSEQ multiplex PCR, the TCRdb table keeps only in-frame clones and is missing some. The sample shows just over 90,000 clones, about 77% of them seen only once. The material sequenced was peripheral blood. The origin of the receptors is a human donor in a cohort sampled during active COVID-19. CDR3s include the opening cysteine and the closing phenylalanine or tryptophan. Fields, in order: J gene, D gene, clone size, V gene, CDR3 DNA, CDR3 protein. The D gene is left open where the match is weak. A row's size may be missing; if present it is once, few, many or a size class.

>TRBJ1-2|NA|NA|TRBV6-5
TGTGCCAGCAGTTACTCTGACCGAGGCGGCTACACCTTC
CASSYSDRGGYTF
>TRBJ2-5|TRBD1|NA|TRBV5-4
TGTGCCTTAAAGGGACAGGTCGGAGAGACCCAGTACTTC
CALKGQVGETQYF
>TRBJ1-1|NA|NA|TRBV7-2
TGTGCCAGCAGCCTACAGGGCCGCAACACTGAAGCTTTCTTT
CASSLQGRNTEAFF
>TRBJ2-1|TRBD2|NA|TRBV2
TGTGCCAGCAGCCCCGGACTAGCGGGACGTCTTTGGCAGTTCTTC
CASSPGLAGRLWQFF
>TRBJ1-5|NA|NA|TRBV18
TGTGCCAGCTCAGACGGGGTTCTTCAGCCCCAGCATTTT
CASSDGVLQPQHF
>TRBJ2-1|NA|NA|TRBV9
TGTGCCAGCAGCGCCCCCAGGAATGAGCAGTTCTTC
CASSAPRNEQFF
>TRBJ1-6|TRBD1|NA|TRBV2
TGTGCCAGCAGTGAATGGGACAGGGGCGAGAATTCACCCCTCCACTTT
CASSEWDRGENSPLHF
>TRBJ2-1|TRBD2|NA|TRBV6-5
TGTGCCAGCAGTTACTCCAGCGGGAGGATCAATGAGCAGTTCTTC
CASSYSSGRINEQFF
>TRBJ1-2|TRBD1|NA|TRBV28
TGTGCCAGCGTAGGACAGGGGGCTTGGGGCTACACCTTC
CASVGQGAWGYTF
>TRBJ1-5|NA|few|TRBV5-5
TGTGCCAGCAGCTTCTGGCCCAATCAGCCCCAGCATTTT
CASSFWPNQPQHF
>TRBJ2-2|NA|NA|TRBV15
TGTGCCACCAGCAGAGTCCTATTGGGACTCGCCGCGACTAGGTATTCCGGGGAGCTGTTTTTT
CATSRVLLGLAATRYSGELFF
>TRBJ2-3|TRBD2|NA|TRBV11-2
TGTGCCAGCAGCTCTAGCGGGGGGGCAGATACGCAGTATTTT
CASSSSGGADTQYF
>TRBJ2-1|NA|NA|TRBV7-3
TGTGCCAGCAGCTCGATGGGGGGAGCGGTTCAAAATGAGCAGTTCTTC
CASSSMGGAVQNEQFF